This TCR beta chain was identified in a study of T cell clonotyping in hematopoietic cell transplantation. Study details: Cytoreduction preceded collection of pretransplant recipient samples. The study's findings and limits: Pathologically expanded recipient clonotypes increased progressively from day 30 to day 180 as diversity fell. CD4 and CD8 repertoire contributions could not be separated without sorting.

Repertoires were generated with immunoSEQ multiplex PCR, while TCRdb's copy carries only in-frame clones and drops some. The sample contains tens of thousands of clones, roughly 80% of which appear only once. The CDR3 totals 14 residues. Trimming took off 6 bases at V and 0 bases at J, with 11 bases between the two ends. The germline gives CDR1 MDHEN, CDR2 SYDVKM. Regarding time point: recipient sample about 28 days before transplant, after cytoreduction. As concerns this clone: Its antigen is not identified.

This clonotype originated in a man in his sixties with myelodysplastic syndrome. Some clones in this sample may be carry-over from other donors' samples. The sample was peripheral blood mononuclear cells, taken before stem cell transplant. V gene TRBV28 combines with J gene TRBJ1-1; tentative D call: TRBD1 (5 bases). CDR3 bases: TGTGCCAGCAGAAGGACACTGATGAACACTGAAGCTTTCTTT. Translated, it gives CASRRTLMNTEAFF.